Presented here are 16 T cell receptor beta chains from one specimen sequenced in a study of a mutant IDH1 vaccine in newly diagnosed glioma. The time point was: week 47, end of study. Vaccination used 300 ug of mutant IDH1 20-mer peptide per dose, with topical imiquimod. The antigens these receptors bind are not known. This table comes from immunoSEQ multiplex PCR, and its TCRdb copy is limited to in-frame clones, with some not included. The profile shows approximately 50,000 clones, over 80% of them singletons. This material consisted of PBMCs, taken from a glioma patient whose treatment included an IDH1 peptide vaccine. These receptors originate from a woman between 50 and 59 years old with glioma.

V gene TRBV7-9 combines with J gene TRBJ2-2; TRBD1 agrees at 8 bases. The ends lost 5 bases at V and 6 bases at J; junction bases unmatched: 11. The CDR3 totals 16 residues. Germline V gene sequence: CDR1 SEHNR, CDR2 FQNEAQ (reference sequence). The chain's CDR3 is CASSPRQGLVPGELFF. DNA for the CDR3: TGTGCCAGCAGCCCCCGACAGGGGTTGGTACCCGGGGAGCTGTTTTTT.

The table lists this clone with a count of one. The chain's CDR3 is CASSPGGGYNTETQYF. The DNA of the CDR3 is TGTGCCAGCAGCCCGGGTGGTGGCTATAACACAGAGACCCAGTACTTC. This chain joins TRBV7-9 and TRBJ2-5; D is undetermined. Trimming removed 5 bases at V and 4 bases at J, with 20 bases between. CDR1 and CDR2 (germline): SEHNR, FQNEAQ (reference sequence). This CDR3 spans 16 amino acids.

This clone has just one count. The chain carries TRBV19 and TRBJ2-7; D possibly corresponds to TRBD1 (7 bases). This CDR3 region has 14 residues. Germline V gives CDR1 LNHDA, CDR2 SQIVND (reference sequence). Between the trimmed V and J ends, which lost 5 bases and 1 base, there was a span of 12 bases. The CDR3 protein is CASSVQGTSYEQYF. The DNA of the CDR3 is TGTGCCAGTAGTGTACAGGGGACTTCCTACGAGCAGTACTTC.

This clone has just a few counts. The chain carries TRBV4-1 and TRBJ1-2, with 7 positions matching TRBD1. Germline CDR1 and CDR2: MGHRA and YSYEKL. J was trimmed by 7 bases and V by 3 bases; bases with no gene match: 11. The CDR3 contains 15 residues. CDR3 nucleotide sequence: TGCGCCAGCAGCCAGGACGCTGGAGACAGGGCTGGCTACACCTTC. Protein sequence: CASSQDAGDRAGYTF.

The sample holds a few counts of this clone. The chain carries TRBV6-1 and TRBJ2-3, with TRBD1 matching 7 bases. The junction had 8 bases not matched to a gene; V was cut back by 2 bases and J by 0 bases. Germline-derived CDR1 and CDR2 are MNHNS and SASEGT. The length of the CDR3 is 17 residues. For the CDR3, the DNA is TGTGCCAGCAGTGAAAGGGACAGTCTCCTCAGCACAGATACGCAGTATTTT. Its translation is CASSERDSLLSTDTQYF.

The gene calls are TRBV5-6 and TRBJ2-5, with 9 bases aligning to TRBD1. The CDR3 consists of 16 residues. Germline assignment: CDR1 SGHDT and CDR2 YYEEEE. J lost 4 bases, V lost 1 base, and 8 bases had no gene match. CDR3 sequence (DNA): TGTGCCAGCAGCTTGTGGCGGGACAGGGTATTAGAGACCCAGTACTTC. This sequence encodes CASSLWRDRVLETQYF.

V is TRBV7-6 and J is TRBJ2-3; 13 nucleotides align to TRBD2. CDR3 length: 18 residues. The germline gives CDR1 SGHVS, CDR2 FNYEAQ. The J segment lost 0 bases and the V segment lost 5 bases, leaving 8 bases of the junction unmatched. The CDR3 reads CASSRGLAGVRSTDTQYF. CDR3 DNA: TGTGCCAGCAGCCGAGGACTAGCGGGGGTAAGGAGCACAGATACGCAGTATTTT.

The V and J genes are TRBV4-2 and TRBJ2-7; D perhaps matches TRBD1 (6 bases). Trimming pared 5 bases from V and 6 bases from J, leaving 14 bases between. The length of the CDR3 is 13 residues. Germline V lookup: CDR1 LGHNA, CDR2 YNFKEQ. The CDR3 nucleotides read TGTGCCAGCAGCGGAAGTCAGGGGTCCGAGCAGTACTTC. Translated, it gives CASSGSQGSEQYF.

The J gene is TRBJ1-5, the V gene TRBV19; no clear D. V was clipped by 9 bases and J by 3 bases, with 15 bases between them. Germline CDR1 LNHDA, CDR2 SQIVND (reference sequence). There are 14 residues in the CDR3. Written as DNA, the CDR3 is TGTGCCAGCGGAGGGAGGCAGCTCAATCAGCCCCAGCATTTT. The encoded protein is CASGGRQLNQPQHF.

The CDR3 DNA reads as TGCGCCAGCAGCCTCTTATGGGGGAGCTCCTATAATTCACCCCTCCACTTT. Translating gives CASSLLWGSSYNSPLHF. V gene TRBV4-1 combines with J gene TRBJ1-6, with D possibly being TRBD1 (5 bases). V dropped 4 bases and J dropped 0 bases, with 13 bases sitting between them. The CDR3 spans 17 residues. In germline, CDR1 is MGHRA, CDR2 YSYEKL.

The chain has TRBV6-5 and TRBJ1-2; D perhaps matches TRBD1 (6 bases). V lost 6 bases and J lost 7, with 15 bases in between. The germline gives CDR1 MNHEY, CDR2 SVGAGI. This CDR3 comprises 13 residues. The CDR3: CASSPTGYSGYTF. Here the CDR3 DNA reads TGTGCCAGCAGCCCAACAGGGTATAGTGGCTACACCTTC.

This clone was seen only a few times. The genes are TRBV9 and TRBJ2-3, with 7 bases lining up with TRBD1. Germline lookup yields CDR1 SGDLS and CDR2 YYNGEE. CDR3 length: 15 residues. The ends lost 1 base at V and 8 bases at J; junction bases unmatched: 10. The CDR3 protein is CASSVWKRGRGTQYF. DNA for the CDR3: TGTGCCAGCAGCGTATGGAAAAGGGGGCGCGGTACGCAGTATTTT.

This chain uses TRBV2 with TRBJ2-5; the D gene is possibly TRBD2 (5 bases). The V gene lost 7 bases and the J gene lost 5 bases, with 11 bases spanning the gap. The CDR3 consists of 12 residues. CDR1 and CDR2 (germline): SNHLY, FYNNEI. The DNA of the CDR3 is TGTGCCAGCAAACGGGGATGGGAGACCCAGTACTTC. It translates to CASKRGWETQYF.

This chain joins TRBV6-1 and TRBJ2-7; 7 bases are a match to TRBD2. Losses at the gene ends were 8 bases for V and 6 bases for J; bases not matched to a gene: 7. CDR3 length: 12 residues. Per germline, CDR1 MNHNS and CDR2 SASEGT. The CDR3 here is CASEGGITEQYF. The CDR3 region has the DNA TGTGCCAGCGAGGGAGGGATCACCGAGCAGTACTTC.

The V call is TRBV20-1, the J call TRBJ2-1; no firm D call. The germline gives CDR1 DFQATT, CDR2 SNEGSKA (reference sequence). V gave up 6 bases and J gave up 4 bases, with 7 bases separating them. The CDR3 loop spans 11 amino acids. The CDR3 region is CSANKYNEQFF. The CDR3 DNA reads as TGCAGTGCGAACAAATACAATGAGCAGTTCTTC.

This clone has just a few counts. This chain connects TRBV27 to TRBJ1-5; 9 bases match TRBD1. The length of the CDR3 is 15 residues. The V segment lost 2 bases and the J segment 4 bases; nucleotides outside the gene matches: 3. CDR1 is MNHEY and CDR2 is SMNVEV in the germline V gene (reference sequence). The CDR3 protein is CASSLDGTGNQPQHF. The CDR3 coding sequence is TGTGCCAGCAGTTTAGACGGGACAGGGAATCAGCCCCAGCATTTT.